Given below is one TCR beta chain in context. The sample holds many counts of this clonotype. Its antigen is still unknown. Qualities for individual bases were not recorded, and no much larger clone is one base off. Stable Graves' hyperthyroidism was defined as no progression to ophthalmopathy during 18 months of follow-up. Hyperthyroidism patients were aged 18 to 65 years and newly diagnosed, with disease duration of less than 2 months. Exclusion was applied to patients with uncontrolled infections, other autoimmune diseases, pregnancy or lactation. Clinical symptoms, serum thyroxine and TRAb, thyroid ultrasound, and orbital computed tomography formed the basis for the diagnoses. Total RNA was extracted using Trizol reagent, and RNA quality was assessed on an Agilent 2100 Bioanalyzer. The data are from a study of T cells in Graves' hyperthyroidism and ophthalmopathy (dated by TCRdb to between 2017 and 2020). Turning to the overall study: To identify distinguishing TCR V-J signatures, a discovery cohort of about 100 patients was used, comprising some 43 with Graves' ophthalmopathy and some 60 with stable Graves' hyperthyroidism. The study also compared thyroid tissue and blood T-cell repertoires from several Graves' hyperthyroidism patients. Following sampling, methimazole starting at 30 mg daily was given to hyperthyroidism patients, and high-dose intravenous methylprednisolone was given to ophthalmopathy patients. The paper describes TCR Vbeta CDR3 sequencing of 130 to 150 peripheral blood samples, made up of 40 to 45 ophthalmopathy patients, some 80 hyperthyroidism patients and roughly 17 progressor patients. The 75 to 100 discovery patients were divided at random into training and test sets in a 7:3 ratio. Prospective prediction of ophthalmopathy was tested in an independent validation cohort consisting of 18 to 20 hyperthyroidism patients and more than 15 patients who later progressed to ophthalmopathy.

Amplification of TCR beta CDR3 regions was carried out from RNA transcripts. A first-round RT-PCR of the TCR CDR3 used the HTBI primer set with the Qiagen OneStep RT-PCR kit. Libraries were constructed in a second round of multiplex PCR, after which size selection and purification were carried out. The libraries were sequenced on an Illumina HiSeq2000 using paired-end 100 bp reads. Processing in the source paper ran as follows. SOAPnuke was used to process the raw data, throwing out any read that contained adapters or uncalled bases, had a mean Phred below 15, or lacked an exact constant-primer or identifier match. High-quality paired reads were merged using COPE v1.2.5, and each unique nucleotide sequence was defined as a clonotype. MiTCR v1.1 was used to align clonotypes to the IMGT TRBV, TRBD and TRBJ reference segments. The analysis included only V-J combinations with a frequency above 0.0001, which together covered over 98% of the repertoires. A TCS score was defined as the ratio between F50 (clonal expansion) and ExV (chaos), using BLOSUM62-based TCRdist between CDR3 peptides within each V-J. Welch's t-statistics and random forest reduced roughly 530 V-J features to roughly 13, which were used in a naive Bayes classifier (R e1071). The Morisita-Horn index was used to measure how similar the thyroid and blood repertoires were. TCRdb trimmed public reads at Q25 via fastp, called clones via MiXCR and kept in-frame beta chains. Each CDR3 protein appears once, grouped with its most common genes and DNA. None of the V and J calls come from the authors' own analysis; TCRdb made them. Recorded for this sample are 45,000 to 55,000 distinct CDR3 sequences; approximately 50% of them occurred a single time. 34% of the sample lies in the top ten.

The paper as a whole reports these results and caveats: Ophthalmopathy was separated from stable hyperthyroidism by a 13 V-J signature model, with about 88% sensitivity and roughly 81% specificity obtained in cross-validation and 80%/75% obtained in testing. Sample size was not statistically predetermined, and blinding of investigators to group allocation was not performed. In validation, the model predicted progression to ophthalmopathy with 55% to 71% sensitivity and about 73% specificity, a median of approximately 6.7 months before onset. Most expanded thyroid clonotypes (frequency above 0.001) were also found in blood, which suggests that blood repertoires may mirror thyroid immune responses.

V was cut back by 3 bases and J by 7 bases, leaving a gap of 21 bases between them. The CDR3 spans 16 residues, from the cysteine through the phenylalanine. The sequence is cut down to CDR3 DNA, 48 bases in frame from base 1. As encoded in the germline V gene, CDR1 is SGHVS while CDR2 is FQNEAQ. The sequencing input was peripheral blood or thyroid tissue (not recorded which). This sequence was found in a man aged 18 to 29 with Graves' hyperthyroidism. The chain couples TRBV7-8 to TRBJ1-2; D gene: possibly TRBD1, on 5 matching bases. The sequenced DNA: TGTGCCAGCAGCTTCCGAACCCAGGGTGCAGTTGGTGGCTACACCTTC. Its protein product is CASSFRTQGAVGGYTF.